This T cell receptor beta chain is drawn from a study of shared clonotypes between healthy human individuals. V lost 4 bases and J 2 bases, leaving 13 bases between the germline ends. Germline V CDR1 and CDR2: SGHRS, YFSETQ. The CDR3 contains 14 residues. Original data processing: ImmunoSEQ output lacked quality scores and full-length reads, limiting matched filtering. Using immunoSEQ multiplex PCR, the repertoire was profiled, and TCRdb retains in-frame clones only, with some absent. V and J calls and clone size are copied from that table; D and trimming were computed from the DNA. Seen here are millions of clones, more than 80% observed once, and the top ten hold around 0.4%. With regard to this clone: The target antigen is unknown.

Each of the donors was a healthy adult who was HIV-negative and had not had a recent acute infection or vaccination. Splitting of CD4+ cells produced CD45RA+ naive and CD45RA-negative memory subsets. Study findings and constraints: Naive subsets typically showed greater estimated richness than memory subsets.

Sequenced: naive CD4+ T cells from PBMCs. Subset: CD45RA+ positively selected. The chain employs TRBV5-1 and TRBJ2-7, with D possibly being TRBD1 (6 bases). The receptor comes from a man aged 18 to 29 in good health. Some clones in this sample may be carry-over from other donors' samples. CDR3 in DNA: TGCGCCAGCAGCAAGGACAGTTTACCCTACGAGCAGTACTTC. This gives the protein CASSKDSLPYEQYF.